This T cell receptor (beta chain) appears in the sequencing data of a study of cytomegalovirus exposure and HLA in healthy donors. Findings of the study overall: One variant, a missense change in DCLRE1C, was linked in a later analysis to TCR beta V- and J-gene trimming.

CDR3 length equals 11 residues. Germline V CDR1 and CDR2: SGHAT, FQNNGV. Trimming stripped 5 bases from V and 5 bases from J, with 7 bases between. Primers included in the PCR were 60 Vbeta and 13 Jbeta primers. Some clones are missing from TCRdb's copy, which holds only in-frame ones; the method was immunoSEQ multiplex PCR. This sample has some 150,000 clones, with roughly 79% found just once. As concerns this clone: The antigen is undetermined.

The chain recombines TRBV11-2 with TRBJ2-7, with D hard to call. This TCR came from a male donor in good health and CMV-seronegative. Sequencing used PBMCs. The CDR3 loop is CASSASHEQYF. The CDR3 DNA is TGTGCCAGCAGCGCGTCCCACGAGCAGTACTTC.